The 5 T cell receptor beta chains given below trace back to one sample, sequenced in a study of blood T cell repertoires in COVID-19. The table came from immunoSEQ multiplex PCR; TCRdb's copy has only in-frame clones and leaves some out. The sample includes 100,000 to 150,000 clones, over 60% of them seen just once. What was sequenced was peripheral blood. These receptor sequences come from a human donor in a cohort sampled during active COVID-19.

The CDR3 region is CASSAGTGAIWKQYF. CDR3 sequence (DNA): TGTGCCAGCAGCGCCGGGACAGGGGCCATTTGGAAGCAGTACTTC. The genes are TRBV6-5 and TRBJ2-7; TRBD1 agrees at 10 bases. The trim removed 6 bases at V and 8 bases at J, leaving 13 bases unmatched. The CDR3 runs 15 residues. CDR1 and CDR2 from the germline V gene are MNHEY and SVGAGI.

The chain recombines TRBV27 with TRBJ2-7; 8 bases agree with TRBD1. V gave up 6 bases and J gave up 7 bases; unmatched junction bases: 14. Germline CDR1 MNHEY, CDR2 SMNVEV (reference sequence). The CDR3 is made up of 15 amino acids. The CDR3 sequence: CASSSPGQGAEEQYF. DNA for the CDR3: TGTGCCAGCAGCTCCCCTGGGCAGGGGGCGGAGGAGCAGTACTTC.

The rearrangement links TRBV29-1 to TRBJ1-1, with D possibly TRBD1 on 5 matching bases. Germline V gene lookup returns CDR1 SQVTM and CDR2 ANQGSEA. Trimming took off 4 bases at V and 0 bases at J, with 15 bases between the two ends. The CDR3 has 15 residues. The CDR3, as DNA: TGCAGCGTTGGGGGCAGGGCGTACATGAACACTGAAGCTTTCTTT. It is translated as CSVGGRAYMNTEAFF.

The V and J genes are TRBV13 and TRBJ1-3; D possibly corresponds to TRBD1 (6 bases). The CDR3 is made up of 15 amino acids. V shed 5 bases and J shed 0 bases, with 11 bases lying between them. CDR1 and CDR2 (germline): PRHDT, FYEKMQ (reference sequence). The CDR3 sequence: CASSARQASGNTIYF. DNA of the CDR3: TGTGCCAGCAGCGCCCGACAGGCCTCTGGAAACACCATATATTTT.

The chain combines TRBV7-2 with TRBJ2-7; D is perhaps TRBD1 (6 bases). V was cut by 4 bases and J by 4 bases, with 14 bases left in between. This CDR3 spans 14 amino acids. CDR1 is SGHTA, CDR2 FQGNSA, per germline. DNA of the CDR3: TGTGCCAGCAGCTACGGACAGACCTGGTACGAGCAGTACTTC. Encoded protein: CASSYGQTWYEQYF.